This T cell receptor beta chain was retrieved from a study of blood T cell repertoires in COVID-19. Study-level background: Both acute and convalescent COVID-19 samples were obtained from the United States, Italy and Spain. T cells, B-cell-depleted T cells, or PBMCs provided the cDNA or gDNA that served as material.

The CDR3 has 10 residues. CDR1 DFQATT and CDR2 SNEGSKA come from the germline V gene (reference sequence). V dropped 0 bases and J dropped 8 bases, with 2 bases sitting between them. Per the authors' pipeline: It was from reference gene primer amplification that nucleated cell counts were estimated. The repertoire was sequenced with immunoSEQ multiplex PCR; TCRdb's copy has only in-frame clones and lacks some. Clonal size and the V and J genes are those of that table, whereas D and trimming came from the DNA. The top ten hold roughly 1.1% of the sample, which has 250,000 to 350,000 clones, about 86% seen once.

The chain joins TRBV20-1 to TRBJ2-1; no definite D call. Sequenced material: peripheral blood. The TCR originated in a woman aged 50 to 65 with acute or convalescent COVID-19. The CDR3 region has the DNA TGCAGTGCTAGAGACGATGAGCAGTTCTTC. Translated: CSARDDEQFF.